The rows below give T cell receptor beta chains drawn from one sample of a study of OX40 agonist ivuxolimab in advanced cancers. Sequencing used immunoSEQ multiplex PCR; TCRdb keeps in-frame clones, though not all of them. The sample holds tens of thousands of clones, around 94% seen once. The sequenced sample was CD4+ or CD8+ T cells sorted from blood, obtained in a trial of the OX40 agonist ivuxolimab. Receptor source: an adult with an advanced solid tumor such as melanoma, head and neck, liver or kidney cancer. Both conserved end residues are part of each CDR3. The D gene is left open where the match is weak. Not every row has a clone size; where given, it reads once, few, many or a size class.

d_gene: TRBD1
abundance: NA
v_gene: TRBV19
j_gene: TRBJ2-3
CDR3aa: CASSSQGASTDTQYF
CDR3nt: TGTGCCAGTAGTTCACAGGGGGCGAGCACAGATACGCAGTATTTT

d_gene: TRBD1
abundance: NA
v_gene: TRBV29-1
j_gene: TRBJ1-2
CDR3aa: CSVFTTGGSDGYTF
CDR3nt: TGCAGCGTGTTTACGACAGGGGGATCGGATGGCTACACCTTC

d_gene: TRBD2
abundance: NA
v_gene: TRBV5-5
j_gene: TRBJ2-2
CDR3aa: CASRQPGLAGGLSGELFF
CDR3nt: TGTGCCAGCAGACAACCGGGACTAGCGGGAGGGCTGTCCGGGGAGCTGTTTTTT

d_gene: TRBD1
abundance: NA
v_gene: TRBV7-6
j_gene: TRBJ2-7
CDR3aa: CASSPGTGAYEQYF
CDR3nt: TGTGCCAGCAGCCCCGGGACAGGGGCCTACGAGCAGTACTTC

d_gene: TRBD1
abundance: NA
v_gene: TRBV7-9
j_gene: TRBJ2-2
CDR3aa: CAGETGGNTGELFF
CDR3nt: TGTGCCGGGGAAACAGGGGGTAACACCGGGGAGCTGTTTTTT

d_gene: TRBD1
abundance: once
v_gene: TRBV7-9
j_gene: TRBJ2-3
CDR3aa: CASSTRDSGTDTQYF
CDR3nt: TGTGCCAGCAGCACCCGGGACAGTGGGACAGATACGCAGTATTTT

d_gene: NA
abundance: NA
v_gene: TRBV19
j_gene: TRBJ1-1
CDR3aa: CASSMEGGETEAFF
CDR3nt: TGTGCCAGTAGTATGGAAGGAGGAGAAACTGAAGCTTTCTTT

d_gene: NA
abundance: NA
v_gene: TRBV18
j_gene: TRBJ2-7
CDR3aa: CASSPGTVSYEQYF
CDR3nt: TGTGCCAGCTCACCCGGGACCGTTTCCTACGAGCAGTACTTC

d_gene: TRBD2
abundance: NA
v_gene: TRBV14
j_gene: TRBJ2-1
CDR3aa: CASSQVLAGTYNEQFF
CDR3nt: TGTGCCAGCAGCCAAGTCCTAGCGGGGACCTACAATGAGCAGTTCTTC

d_gene: TRBD1
abundance: few
v_gene: TRBV28
j_gene: TRBJ2-7
CDR3aa: CASRLGTGTSYEQYF
CDR3nt: TGTGCCAGCAGACTCGGGACAGGTACCTCCTACGAGCAGTACTTC

d_gene: NA
abundance: NA
v_gene: TRBV7-6
j_gene: TRBJ2-7
CDR3aa: CASSLESSYEQYF
CDR3nt: TGTGCCAGCAGCTTAGAGTCCTCCTACGAGCAGTACTTC

d_gene: NA
abundance: NA
v_gene: TRBV13
j_gene: TRBJ1-3
CDR3aa: CASSLGRLNTIYF
CDR3nt: TGTGCCAGCAGCTTAGGCAGGCTAAACACCATATATTTT

d_gene: NA
abundance: once
v_gene: TRBV4-2
j_gene: TRBJ2-6
CDR3aa: CASSQDLGRDISLSGANVLTF
CDR3nt: TGTGCCAGCAGCCAAGATCTCGGTCGGGACATCTCCCTTTCTGGGGCCAACGTCCTGACTTTC

d_gene: TRBD2
abundance: NA
v_gene: TRBV7-2
j_gene: TRBJ2-7
CDR3aa: CASSTSLLAGGYEQYF
CDR3nt: TGTGCCAGCAGCACCAGCCTACTAGCGGGAGGATACGAGCAGTACTTC

d_gene: NA
abundance: NA
v_gene: TRBV4-1
j_gene: TRBJ2-2
CDR3aa: CASSQDPSGWDRELFF
CDR3nt: TGCGCCAGCAGCCAAGATCCCTCGGGGTGGGACCGGGAGCTGTTTTTT

d_gene: NA
abundance: NA
v_gene: TRBV30
j_gene: TRBJ1-5
CDR3aa: CAWSVVNSNQPQHF
CDR3nt: TGTGCCTGGAGTGTAGTGAATAGCAATCAGCCCCAGCATTTT

d_gene: NA
abundance: once
v_gene: TRBV30
j_gene: TRBJ1-4
CDR3aa: CAWSVRQGSEKLFF
CDR3nt: TGTGCCTGGAGTGTACGGCAGGGCTCGGAAAAACTGTTTTTT

d_gene: NA
abundance: NA
v_gene: TRBV28
j_gene: TRBJ2-7
CDR3aa: CASKRSPLGTGYEQYF
CDR3nt: TGTGCCAGCAAGAGGTCCCCCCTGGGGACGGGCTACGAGCAGTACTTC

d_gene: NA
abundance: NA
v_gene: TRBV4-1
j_gene: TRBJ1-1
CDR3aa: CASQEQNTEAFF
CDR3nt: TGCGCCAGCCAGGAACAGAACACTGAAGCTTTCTTT

d_gene: NA
abundance: NA
v_gene: TRBV9
j_gene: TRBJ1-5
CDR3aa: CASSVGQSNQPQHF
CDR3nt: TGTGCCAGCAGCGTTGGCCAGTCTAATCAGCCCCAGCATTTT

d_gene: TRBD1
abundance: NA
v_gene: TRBV30
j_gene: TRBJ2-1
CDR3aa: CAGGTGAYNEQFF
CDR3nt: TGTGCCGGCGGGACAGGGGCCTACAATGAGCAGTTCTTC

d_gene: NA
abundance: NA
v_gene: TRBV10-2
j_gene: TRBJ2-3
CDR3aa: CATLTLDTQYF
CDR3nt: TGCGCCACCCTCACTTTAGATACGCAGTATTTT

d_gene: NA
abundance: NA
v_gene: TRBV9
j_gene: TRBJ2-7
CDR3aa: CASSVVGGLEQYF
CDR3nt: TGTGCCAGCAGCGTAGTAGGTGGACTCGAGCAGTACTTC

d_gene: TRBD2
abundance: once
v_gene: TRBV11-2
j_gene: TRBJ2-2
CDR3aa: CASSELAGVRGELFF
CDR3nt: TGTGCCAGCAGCGAGTTGGCGGGAGTCCGCGGGGAGCTGTTTTTT

d_gene: NA
abundance: NA
v_gene: TRBV7-6
j_gene: TRBJ2-7
CDR3aa: CASSGGDSSYEQYF
CDR3nt: TGTGCCAGCAGCGGGGGGGACAGCTCCTACGAGCAGTACTTC

d_gene: NA
abundance: NA
v_gene: TRBV4-2
j_gene: TRBJ2-7
CDR3aa: CASSQVGETYEQYF
CDR3nt: TGTGCCAGCAGCCAAGTCGGTGAAACCTACGAGCAGTACTTC

d_gene: NA
abundance: NA
v_gene: TRBV29-1
j_gene: TRBJ1-1
CDR3aa: CSAVPGGMNTEAFF
CDR3nt: TGCAGCGCTGTTCCCGGGGGAATGAACACTGAAGCTTTCTTT

d_gene: TRBD1
abundance: once
v_gene: TRBV5-4
j_gene: TRBJ2-7
CDR3aa: CASSFGTGGYEQYF
CDR3nt: TGTGCCAGCAGCTTCGGGACAGGGGGCTACGAGCAGTACTTC

d_gene: NA
abundance: few
v_gene: TRBV6-6
j_gene: TRBJ1-1
CDR3aa: CASGLNTEAFF
CDR3nt: TGTGCCTCCGGGCTGAACACTGAAGCTTTCTTT

d_gene: NA
abundance: NA
v_gene: TRBV28
j_gene: TRBJ2-1
CDR3aa: CASSFSSPYNEQFF
CDR3nt: TGTGCCAGCAGTTTTTCCAGCCCCTACAATGAGCAGTTCTTC

d_gene: TRBD1
abundance: NA
v_gene: TRBV28
j_gene: TRBJ2-7
CDR3aa: CASSPVGTAPYEQYF
CDR3nt: TGTGCCAGCAGTCCTGTCGGGACAGCTCCCTACGAGCAGTACTTC

d_gene: NA
abundance: NA
v_gene: TRBV7-9
j_gene: TRBJ1-5
CDR3aa: CASSLAGGGNQPQHF
CDR3nt: TGTGCCAGCAGCTTAGCCGGGGGCGGCAATCAGCCCCAGCATTTT

d_gene: TRBD1
abundance: NA
v_gene: TRBV10-1
j_gene: TRBJ2-2
CDR3aa: CASSESGTALVTTGELFF
CDR3nt: TGCGCCAGCAGTGAGTCCGGGACAGCGCTAGTTACCACCGGGGAGCTGTTTTTT

d_gene: NA
abundance: NA
v_gene: TRBV9
j_gene: TRBJ1-2
CDR3aa: CASNDPGYHGYTF
CDR3nt: TGTGCCAGTAACGATCCGGGATACCATGGCTACACCTTC

d_gene: NA
abundance: NA
v_gene: TRBV29-1
j_gene: TRBJ2-5
CDR3aa: CSVRIGWGSQETQYF
CDR3nt: TGCAGCGTCCGAATAGGTTGGGGCTCTCAAGAGACCCAGTACTTC

d_gene: TRBD2
abundance: NA
v_gene: TRBV10-1
j_gene: TRBJ2-1
CDR3aa: CASSEWTSGMYEQFF
CDR3nt: TGCGCCAGCAGTGAATGGACTAGCGGGATGTATGAGCAGTTCTTC

d_gene: NA
abundance: NA
v_gene: TRBV28
j_gene: TRBJ2-7
CDR3aa: CASNPLSQGNTYEQYF
CDR3nt: TGTGCCAGTAACCCACTATCGCAGGGAAATACCTACGAGCAGTACTTC

d_gene: TRBD2
abundance: NA
v_gene: TRBV25-1
j_gene: TRBJ2-7
CDR3aa: CASSESAGGLYEQYF
CDR3nt: TGTGCCAGCAGTGAAAGTGCGGGAGGCCTGTACGAGCAGTACTTC

d_gene: NA
abundance: NA
v_gene: TRBV7-6
j_gene: TRBJ1-1
CDR3aa: CASSLGRYTEAFF
CDR3nt: TGTGCCAGCAGCCTGGGACGGTACACTGAAGCTTTCTTT

d_gene: TRBD1
abundance: NA
v_gene: TRBV27
j_gene: TRBJ2-1
CDR3aa: CASRPGGYNEQFF
CDR3nt: TGTGCCAGCCGCCCAGGGGGTTACAATGAGCAGTTCTTC

d_gene: NA
abundance: NA
v_gene: TRBV28
j_gene: TRBJ1-1
CDR3aa: CASSARGTTEAFF
CDR3nt: TGTGCCAGCAGCGCTCGGGGCACCACTGAAGCTTTCTTT

d_gene: TRBD1
abundance: medium-sized
v_gene: TRBV27
j_gene: TRBJ1-5
CDR3aa: CASSPGQAQPQHF
CDR3nt: TGTGCCAGCAGTCCGGGACAGGCCCAGCCCCAGCATTTT

d_gene: NA
abundance: NA
v_gene: TRBV4-1
j_gene: TRBJ2-1
CDR3aa: CASSMGFEGNEQFF
CDR3nt: TGCGCCAGCAGCATGGGATTCGAGGGCAATGAGCAGTTCTTC

d_gene: NA
abundance: NA
v_gene: TRBV28
j_gene: TRBJ2-7
CDR3aa: CASLSEDGAYEQYF
CDR3nt: TGTGCCAGCTTGTCGGAGGACGGTGCCTACGAGCAGTACTTC

d_gene: TRBD1
abundance: once
v_gene: TRBV11-2
j_gene: TRBJ1-3
CDR3aa: CASSFIHPRQGEAGNTIYF
CDR3nt: TGTGCCAGCAGCTTCATCCATCCACGACAGGGGGAAGCTGGAAACACCATATATTTT

d_gene: TRBD1
abundance: NA
v_gene: TRBV4-3
j_gene: TRBJ1-2
CDR3aa: CASSQVGTGGVGYGYTF
CDR3nt: TGCGCCAGCAGCCAAGTAGGGACAGGGGGCGTTGGCTATGGCTACACCTTC

d_gene: NA
abundance: NA
v_gene: TRBV9
j_gene: TRBJ1-1
CDR3aa: CASSPWGILAFF
CDR3nt: TGTGCCAGCAGCCCTTGGGGGATCCTCGCTTTCTTT

d_gene: TRBD2
abundance: NA
v_gene: TRBV4-3
j_gene: TRBJ2-1
CDR3aa: CASKRETSGSQQFF
CDR3nt: TGCGCCAGCAAGAGGGAGACTAGCGGGAGTCAGCAGTTCTTC

d_gene: NA
abundance: NA
v_gene: TRBV25-1
j_gene: TRBJ2-1
CDR3aa: CASTAGHEQFF
CDR3nt: TGTGCCAGCACAGCGGGCCATGAGCAGTTCTTC